The 23 T cell receptor beta chains presented below share a single source sample, sequenced in a study of T-cell reconstitution after alpha-beta-depleted transplantation in children. It was with unique molecular identifiers that the TCRbeta library was prepared. A single record per CDR3 protein comes from TCRdb applying MiXCR to the PCR reads. This table holds around 700,000 distinct CDR3 sequences, over 10% found once. This specimen was PBMCs, taken before TCRalphabeta/CD19-depleted stem cell transplant. These TCRs come from a girl under 10 years old with congenital amegakaryocytic thrombocytopenia, due to receive a stem cell transplant.

V and J are TRBV12-3 or TRBV12-4 and TRBJ2-7, with TRBD2 matching over 8 bases. The CDR3 extends over 16 amino acids. V lost 6 bases to trimming and J lost 0 bases; unmatched junction nucleotides: 10. The CDR3 is CASSLNGGGSSYEQYF. In DNA form, the CDR3 reads TGTGCCAGCAGCCTTAACGGCGGGGGGAGCTCCTACGAGCAGTACTTC.

This clonotype was counted between two and nine times. CDR3 in DNA: TGTGCCAGCAGCCAAGATCTGGCGGGAGTCACAGATACGCAGTATTTT. Its protein is CASSQDLAGVTDTQYF. This rearrangement joins TRBV4-2 to TRBJ2-3, with 7 positions matching TRBD2. CDR1 is LGHNA, CDR2 YNFKEQ, per germline. The V segment lost 0 bases and the J segment 2 bases; nucleotides outside the gene matches: 5. The CDR3 has 16 amino acids.

This clonotype was observed a few times. The V call is TRBV19, the J call TRBJ1-2; D might be TRBD1 (5 bases). This CDR3 contains 13 residues. Germline CDR1 is LNHDA and CDR2 is SQIVND (reference sequence). The germline V and J ends were trimmed by 3 bases and 3 bases, with 8 bases remaining between them. For the CDR3, the DNA is TGTGCCAGTAGTATCCGGGGGGACTATGGCTACACCTTC. It translates to CASSIRGDYGYTF.

The chain employs TRBV2 and TRBJ2-3; D unclear. V dropped 1 base and J dropped 2 bases, with 10 bases sitting between them. The CDR3 length is 15 residues. Germline CDR1 is SNHLY and CDR2 is FYNNEI. This CDR3 reads CASSEEARNTDTQYF. The CDR3 bases are TGTGCCAGCAGTGAAGAGGCCAGAAACACAGATACGCAGTATTTT.

The rearrangement uses TRBV3-1 and TRBJ2-1, with 11 bases fitting TRBD2. This CDR3 region has 18 residues. After removal of 1 base from V and 5 bases from J, the junction contained 10 bases not matched to a gene. In germline, CDR1 is LGHDT, CDR2 YNNKEL (reference sequence). The CDR3 spells CASSQVAFSGRADNEQFF. DNA for the CDR3: TGTGCCAGCAGCCAAGTTGCCTTTAGCGGGAGGGCCGACAATGAGCAGTTCTTC.

This clonotype was observed at least ten times. The rearrangement joins TRBV10-3 to TRBJ1-1; 9 bases map to TRBD1. Germline V gene sequence: CDR1 ENHRY, CDR2 SYGVKD. The CDR3 has 15 amino acids. V shed 0 bases, J shed 6 bases, and the junction held 5 bases outside the gene matches. As DNA, the CDR3 is TGTGCCATCAGTGAGTCGGGACAGGGAGGCCCTGAAGCTTTCTTT. Protein product: CAISESGQGGPEAFF.

This clonotype was seen at least ten times. The chain links TRBV12-3 or TRBV12-4 to TRBJ1-4, with D tentatively TRBD1 (5 bases). V lost 3 bases, J lost 8 bases, and 10 bases lay in between. The CDR3 is 13 residues long. The CDR3 nucleotides are TGTGCCAGCAGTTTTTCAGGGTACGAAAAACTGTTTTTT. Translated, it gives CASSFSGYEKLFF.

In the case of this clonotype: A read error may be the cause here, since a much bigger clone is one base away. The rearrangement uses TRBV11-2 and TRBJ2-1; D possibly matches TRBD1 or TRBD2 (5 bases each). In germline, CDR1 is SGHAT, CDR2 FQNNGV. Trimming cost V 1 base and J 5 bases, with 9 bases left between them. The CDR3 runs to 14 residues. The CDR3 region has the DNA TGTGCCAGCAGCTTAGTACTAGGGGACAATGAGCAGTTCTTC. It specifies CASSLVLGDNEQFF.

The chain couples TRBV7-6 to TRBJ2-2; TRBD1 matches at 8 bases. This CDR3 is built from 15 residues. Per the germline V gene, CDR1 is SGHVS and CDR2 is FNYEAQ. Unmatched junction bases numbered 5, after V lost 5 bases and J lost 3 bases. The CDR3 nucleotides read TGTGCCAGCAGCCTGGACAGGGCGGACACCGGGGAGCTGTTTTTT. Translated, it gives CASSLDRADTGELFF.

In this sample, this clonotype turned up a few times. The V and J genes are TRBV2 and TRBJ2-3; D not resolved. This CDR3 spans 17 amino acids. Germline values: CDR1 SNHLY, CDR2 FYNNEI. V shed 3 bases and J shed 3 bases, with 19 bases lying between them. CDR3 protein: CASSDPVAAPGTDTQYF. The CDR3 DNA reads TGTGCCAGCAGTGATCCGGTGGCAGCCCCCGGGACAGATACGCAGTATTTT.

The chain couples TRBV7-3 to TRBJ2-1, with 7 bases lining up with TRBD1. Germline CDR1 and CDR2: SGHTA and FQGTGA. The junction had 5 bases not matched to a gene; V was cut back by 1 base and J by 8 bases. This CDR3 is built from 14 residues. The CDR3 region is CASSLIQGWDEQFF. The DNA for the CDR3 is TGTGCCAGCAGCTTAATACAGGGGTGGGATGAGCAGTTCTTC. The variable domain in full, completed from reference TRBV7-3 and TRBJ2-1, reads GAGVSQTPSNKVTEKGKYVELRCDPISGHTALYWYRQSLGQGPEFLIYFQGTGAADDSGLPNDRFFAVRPEGSVSTLKIQRTERGDSAVYLCASSLIQGWDEQFFGPGTRLTVL.

This clonotype was seen many times. The chain combines TRBV29-1 with TRBJ2-1; D remains unclear. Per germline, CDR1 SQVTM and CDR2 ANQGSEA. V was clipped by 1 base and J by 6 bases, with 16 bases between them. The CDR3 consists of 15 residues. The CDR3 coding sequence is TGCAGCGTTGAAGTCCCTAGTAAACCGGGCAATGAGCAGTTCTTC. Its protein product is CSVEVPSKPGNEQFF.

The CDR3 region has the DNA TGTGCCACCAGCAGAGATAATGTACAGGGAAGGAAAAAAAACATTCAGTACTTC. Encoded protein: CATSRDNVQGRKKNIQYF. This chain uses TRBV15 with TRBJ2-4, with D possibly TRBD1 on 6 matching bases. V was trimmed by 0 bases and J by 4 bases, leaving 19 bases between them. The CDR3 sequence is 18 residues long. Germline CDR1 and CDR2: LNHNV and YYDKDF (reference sequence).

In this sample, this clonotype turned up many times. The chain recombines TRBV27 with TRBJ2-5; 8 nucleotides match TRBD2. J lost 2 bases, V lost 5 bases, and 4 bases had no gene match. The CDR3 contains 14 residues. CDR1 and CDR2 from the germline V gene are MNHEY and SMNVEV (reference sequence). The CDR3 is CASSPLAEQETQYF. CDR3 in DNA: TGTGCCAGCAGTCCACTAGCGGAACAAGAGACCCAGTACTTC.

This clonotype was picked up many times. CDR3 sequence: CSANRAGGYEQYF. CDR3 DNA: TGCAGTGCTAACCGAGCGGGAGGGTACGAGCAGTACTTC. This chain links TRBV20-1 with TRBJ2-7, with 10 nucleotides matching TRBD2. This CDR3 contains 13 residues. Germline-derived CDR1 and CDR2 are DFQATT and SNEGSKA (reference sequence). After removal of 4 bases from V and 4 bases from J, the junction contained 4 bases not matched to a gene.

This CDR3 reads CASSFLAGAPGGEQFF. CDR3 DNA sequence: TGTGCCAGCAGCTTTTTAGCGGGGGCCCCGGGGGGTGAGCAGTTCTTC. The rearrangement joins TRBV7-8 to TRBJ2-1, with TRBD2 identical over 9 bases. The J segment lost 9 bases and the V segment lost 3 bases, leaving 12 bases of the junction unmatched. Germline V lookup: CDR1 SGHVS, CDR2 FQNEAQ. The CDR3 has 16 residues. The variable domain in full, with the rest retrieved from reference TRBV7-8 and TRBJ2-1, is GAGVSQSPRYKVAKRGQDVALRCDPISGHVSLFWYQQALGQGPEFLTYFQNEAQLDKSGLPSDRFFAERPEGSVSTLKIQRTQQEDSAVYLCASSFLAGAPGGEQFFGPGTRLTVL.

The chain joins TRBV12-3 or TRBV12-4 to TRBJ2-1; 14 bases fit TRBD2. This CDR3 is built from 17 residues. Germline trimming cut 6 bases from V and 9 bases from J; bases unmatched to any gene: 13. The CDR3 DNA is TGTGCCAGCAGGATAAAACCGGGACTAGCGGGAGTTGGTGAGCAGTTCTTC. Translation: CASRIKPGLAGVGEQFF.

This clonotype showed up many times. The rearrangement uses TRBV5-1 and TRBJ2-2; a possible D gene is TRBD2 (5 bases). Trimming removed 1 base at V and 1 base at J, with 11 bases between. The CDR3 sequence is 16 residues long. CDR1 SGHRS and CDR2 YFSETQ come from the germline V gene. CDR3 bases: TGCGCCAGCAGCTTGAGCGGTTCCGTGAACACCGGGGAGCTGTTTTTT. Protein product: CASSLSGSVNTGELFF.

The genes are TRBV5-1 and TRBJ2-7, with TRBD2 matching 15 bases. Unmatched junction bases numbered 5, after V lost 3 bases and J lost 7 bases. CDR1 is SGHRS, CDR2 YFSETQ, per germline. There are 15 residues in the CDR3. CDR3 coding DNA: TGCGCCAGCAGCTGGACTAGCGGGAGGGTTGGTGAGCAGTACTTC. Its translation is CASSWTSGRVGEQYF.

This clonotype was detected only once. One junction end disagrees with the germline gene, perhaps due to a read error. The chain couples TRBV5-1 to TRBJ2-1, with a possible D match to TRBD2 (5 bases). CDR3 length equals 15 residues. Germline CDR1 is SGHRS and CDR2 is YFSETQ. The DNA for the CDR3 is TGCGCCGGCAGCCCCTGGGCGGGCCCGAACAATGAGCAGTTCTTC. Translated, it gives CAGSPWAGPNNEQFF.

The chain joins TRBV28 to TRBJ2-1; weak D call: TRBD2 (5 bases). The CDR3 has 14 amino acids. The germline V gene encodes CDR1 MDHEN and CDR2 SYDVKM. Trimming left V 3 bases short and J 7 bases short, with 13 bases between. The CDR3 loop reads CASSFWSRTNEQFF. In nucleotides, the CDR3 is TGTGCCAGCAGTTTCTGGTCGCGGACTAATGAGCAGTTCTTC.

The chain carries TRBV11-2 and TRBJ2-1, with 9 bases identical to TRBD2. CDR1 SGHAT and CDR2 FQNNGV come from the germline V gene. With 1 base clipped from V and 4 bases from J, the junction kept 8 bases outside the gene matches. This CDR3 comprises 17 residues. CDR3 loop: CASSLGLAGPPYNEQFF. The CDR3 DNA reads as TGTGCCAGCAGCTTAGGTCTAGCGGGACCTCCTTACAATGAGCAGTTCTTC.

This clonotype was seen more than once but under ten times. The rearrangement links TRBV5-1 to TRBJ1-1; the D is unclear. Trimming pared 1 base from V and 6 bases from J, leaving 10 bases between. CDR1 and CDR2 from the germline V gene are SGHRS and YFSETQ. The CDR3 is made up of 13 amino acids. This CDR3 reads CASSLSGVSEAFF. CDR3 coding DNA: TGCGCCAGCAGCTTGTCTGGAGTCTCTGAAGCTTTCTTT.